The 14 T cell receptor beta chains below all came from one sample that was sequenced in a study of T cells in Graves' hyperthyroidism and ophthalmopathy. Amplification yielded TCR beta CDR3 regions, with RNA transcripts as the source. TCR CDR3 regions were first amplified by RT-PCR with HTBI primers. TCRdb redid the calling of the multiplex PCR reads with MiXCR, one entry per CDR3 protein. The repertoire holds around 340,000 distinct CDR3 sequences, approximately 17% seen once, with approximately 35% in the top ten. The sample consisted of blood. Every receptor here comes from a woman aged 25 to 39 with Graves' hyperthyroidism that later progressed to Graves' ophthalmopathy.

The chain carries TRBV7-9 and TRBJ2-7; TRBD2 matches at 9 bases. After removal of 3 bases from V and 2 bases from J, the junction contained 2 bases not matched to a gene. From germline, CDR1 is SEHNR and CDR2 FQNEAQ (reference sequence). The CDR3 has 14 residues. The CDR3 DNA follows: TGTGCCAGCAGCTTCGGGACTAGCACCTACGAGCAGTACTTC. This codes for CASSFGTSTYEQYF.

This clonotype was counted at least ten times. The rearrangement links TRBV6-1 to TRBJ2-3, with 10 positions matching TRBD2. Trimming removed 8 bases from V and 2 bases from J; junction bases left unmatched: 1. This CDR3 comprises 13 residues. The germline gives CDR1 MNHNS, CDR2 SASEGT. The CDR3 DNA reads TGTGCCAGCGGACTAGCGGACACAGATACGCAGTATTTT. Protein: CASGLADTDTQYF.

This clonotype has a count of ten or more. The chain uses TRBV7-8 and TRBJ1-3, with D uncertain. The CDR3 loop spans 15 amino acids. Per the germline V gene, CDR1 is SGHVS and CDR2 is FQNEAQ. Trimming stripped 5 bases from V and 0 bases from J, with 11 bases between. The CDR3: CASSPNPRSGNTIYF. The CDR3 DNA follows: TGTGCCAGCAGCCCCAATCCCCGCTCTGGAAACACCATATATTTT. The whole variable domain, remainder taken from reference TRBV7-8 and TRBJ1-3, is GAGVSQSPRYKVAKRGQDVALRCDPISGHVSLFWYQQALGQGPEFLTYFQNEAQLDKSGLPSDRFFAERPEGSVSTLKIQRTQQEDSAVYLCASSPNPRSGNTIYFGEGSWLTVV.

The CDR3 loop reads CASSPLRLAGVGTQYF. The CDR3 region has the DNA TGTGCCAGCAGCCCGCTTCGACTAGCGGGGGTAGGGACCCAGTACTTC. V gene TRBV5-8 combines with J gene TRBJ2-5; 12 bases map to TRBD2. The junction had 11 bases not matched to a gene; V was cut back by 4 bases and J by 7 bases. The length of the CDR3 is 16 residues. CDR1 and CDR2 (germline): SGHTS, YDEGEE.

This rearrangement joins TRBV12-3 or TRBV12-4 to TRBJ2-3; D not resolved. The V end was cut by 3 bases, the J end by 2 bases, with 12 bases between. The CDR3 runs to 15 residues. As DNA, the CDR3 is TGTGCCAGCAGTTTCGGCGGCAGGACCACAGATACGCAGTATTTT. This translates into CASSFGGRTTDTQYF.

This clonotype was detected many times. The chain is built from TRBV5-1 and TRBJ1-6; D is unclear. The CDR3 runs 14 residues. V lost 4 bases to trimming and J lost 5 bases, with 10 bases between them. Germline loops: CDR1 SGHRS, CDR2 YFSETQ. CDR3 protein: CASSPGRDNSPLHF. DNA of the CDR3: TGCGCCAGCAGCCCAGGACGGGATAATTCACCCCTCCACTTT.

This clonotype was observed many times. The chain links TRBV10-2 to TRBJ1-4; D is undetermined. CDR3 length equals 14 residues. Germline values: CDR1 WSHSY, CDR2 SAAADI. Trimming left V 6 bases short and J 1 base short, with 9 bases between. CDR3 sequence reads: CASSMDRTNEKLFF. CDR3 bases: TGCGCCAGCAGCATGGATAGAACTAATGAAAAACTGTTTTTT.

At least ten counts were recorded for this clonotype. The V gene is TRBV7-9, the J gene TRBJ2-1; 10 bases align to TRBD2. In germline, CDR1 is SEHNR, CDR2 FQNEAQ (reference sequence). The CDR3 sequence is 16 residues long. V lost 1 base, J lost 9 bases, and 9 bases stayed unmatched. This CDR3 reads CASSLEASGRAGEQFF. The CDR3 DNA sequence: TGTGCCAGCAGCTTAGAGGCTAGCGGGAGAGCGGGTGAGCAGTTCTTC.

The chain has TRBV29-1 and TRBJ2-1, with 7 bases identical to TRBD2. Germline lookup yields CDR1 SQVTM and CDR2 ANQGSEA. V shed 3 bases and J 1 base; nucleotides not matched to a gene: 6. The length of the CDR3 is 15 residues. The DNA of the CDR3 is TGCAGCGTTGATGTCTCCGGGAGGTCCTACAATGAGCAGTTCTTC. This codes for CSVDVSGRSYNEQFF.

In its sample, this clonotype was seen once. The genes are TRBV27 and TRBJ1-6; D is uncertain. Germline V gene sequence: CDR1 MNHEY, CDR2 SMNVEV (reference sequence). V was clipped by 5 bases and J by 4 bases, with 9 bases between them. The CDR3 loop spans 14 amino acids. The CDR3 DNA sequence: TGTGCCAGCAGTCCAGTTTCATATAATTCACCCCTCCACTTT. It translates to CASSPVSYNSPLHF.

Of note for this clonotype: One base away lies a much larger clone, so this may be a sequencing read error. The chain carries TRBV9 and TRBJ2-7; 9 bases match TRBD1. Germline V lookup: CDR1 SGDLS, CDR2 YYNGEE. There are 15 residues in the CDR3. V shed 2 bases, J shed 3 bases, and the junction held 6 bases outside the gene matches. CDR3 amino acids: CASSVRDRAGYEQYF. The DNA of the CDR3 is TGTGCCAGCAGCGTTCGGGACAGGGCTGGCTACGAGCAGTACTTC.

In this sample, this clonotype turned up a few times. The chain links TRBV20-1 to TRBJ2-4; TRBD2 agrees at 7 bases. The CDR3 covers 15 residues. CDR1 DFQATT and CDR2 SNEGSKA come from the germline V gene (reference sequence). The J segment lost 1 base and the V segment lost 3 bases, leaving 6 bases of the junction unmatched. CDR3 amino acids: CSASTAGTAKNIQYF. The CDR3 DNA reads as TGCAGTGCTAGCACAGCGGGAACGGCCAAAAACATTCAGTACTTC.

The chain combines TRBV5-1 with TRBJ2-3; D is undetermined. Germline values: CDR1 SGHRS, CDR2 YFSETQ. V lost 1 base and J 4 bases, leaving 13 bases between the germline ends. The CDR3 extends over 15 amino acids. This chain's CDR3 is CASSLFMFPADTQYF. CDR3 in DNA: TGCGCCAGCAGCTTGTTCATGTTTCCCGCAGATACGCAGTATTTT. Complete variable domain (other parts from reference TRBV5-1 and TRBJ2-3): KAGVTQTPRYLIKTRGQQVTLSCSPISGHRSVSWYQQTPGQGLQFLFEYFSETQRNKGNFPGRFSGRQFSNSRSEMNVSTLELGDSALYLCASSLFMFPADTQYFGPGTRLTVL.

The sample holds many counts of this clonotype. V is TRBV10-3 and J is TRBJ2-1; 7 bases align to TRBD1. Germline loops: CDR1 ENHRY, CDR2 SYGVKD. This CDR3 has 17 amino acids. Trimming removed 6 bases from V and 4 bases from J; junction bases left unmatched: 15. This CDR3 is CAISERGGSTGYNEQFF. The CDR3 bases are TGTGCCATCAGCGAGAGAGGGGGCAGCACCGGATACAATGAGCAGTTCTTC.